One and the same sample provided the 10 T cell receptor beta chains below, sequenced in a study of shared clonotypes between healthy human individuals. Sequenced by immunoSEQ multiplex PCR; TCRdb stores in-frame clones only, minus some. This sample yields 490,000 or so clones, of which 65% to 80% are seen a single time; more than 10% belongs to the top ten. The specimen sequenced was PBMCs. Receptors were obtained from a woman in her thirties or forties in good health. Some clones in this sample may be carry-over from other donors' samples.

V gene TRBV7-9 combines with J gene TRBJ2-7; the D call may be TRBD1 or TRBD2 (5 bases each). This CDR3 spans 16 amino acids. V lost 1 base to trimming and J lost 4 bases, with 17 bases between them. CDR1 and CDR2 from the germline V gene are SEHNR and FQNEAQ (reference sequence). The CDR3 DNA reads TGTGCCAGCAGCTTAGGGGGGACGGGTAGGCGGTACGAGCAGTACTTC. It translates to CASSLGGTGRRYEQYF.

The gene calls are TRBV19 and TRBJ1-2; D remains unclear. Trimming took 2 bases from V and 0 from J, leaving 7 bases between them. The CDR3 contains 14 residues. Per the germline V gene, CDR1 is LNHDA and CDR2 is SQIVND (reference sequence). CDR3 in DNA: TGTGCCAGTAGTATATGGCCAGCTAACTATGGCTACACCTTC. It yields the protein CASSIWPANYGYTF. Using reference TRBV19 and TRBJ1-2 for the parts outside the CDR3, the full variable domain is DGGITQSPKYLFRKEGQNVTLSCEQNLNHDAMYWYRQDPGQGLRLIYYSQIVNDFQKGDIAEGYSVSREKKESFPLTVTSAQKNPTAFYLCASSIWPANYGYTFGSGTRLTVV.

This clone was counted between two and nine times. The chain is built from TRBV7-6 and TRBJ2-2, with 11 bases lining up with TRBD2. The ends lost 1 base at V and 5 bases at J; junction bases unmatched: 6. The length of the CDR3 is 17 residues. Germline CDR1 SGHVS, CDR2 FNYEAQ. This chain's CDR3 is CASSLGTSGSFTGELFF. The CDR3 DNA sequence: TGTGCCAGCAGCTTAGGTACTAGCGGGAGTTTTACCGGGGAGCTGTTTTTT.

This clone was found a few times. The chain has TRBV18 and TRBJ2-5, with D unclear. Germline CDR1 reads KGHSH; CDR2 reads LQKENI. The CDR3 sequence is 14 residues long. V gave up 3 bases and J gave up 1 base, with 9 bases separating them. In DNA form, the CDR3 reads TGTGCCAGCTCACCTACCCGGGCCCAAGAGACCCAGTACTTC. Residues: CASSPTRAQETQYF.

The rearrangement joins TRBV4-1 to TRBJ2-7, with D possibly TRBD2 on 7 matching bases. This CDR3 region has 15 residues. CDR1 is MGHRA, CDR2 YSYEKL, per germline. Trimming shortened V by 0 bases and J by 3 bases, and 12 bases separated the two germline ends. CDR3 region: CASSQDQGRGYEQYF. Written as DNA, the CDR3 is TGCGCCAGCAGCCAAGATCAGGGGAGGGGCTACGAGCAGTACTTC.

This clone occurred many times. Other nucleotide sequences in the sample specify the same CDR3. The rearrangement joins TRBV18 to TRBJ2-7, with D perhaps being TRBD1 or TRBD2 (5 bases each). Germline values: CDR1 KGHSH, CDR2 LQKENI. V gave up 0 bases and J gave up 2 bases, with 5 bases separating them. This CDR3 comprises 13 residues. The CDR3 region is CASSPPGAYEQYF. Written as DNA, the CDR3 is TGTGCCAGCTCACCACCGGGGGCCTACGAGCAGTACTTC.

The chain is built from TRBV15 and TRBJ2-7; 9 bases match TRBD2. Germline V lookup: CDR1 LNHNV, CDR2 YYDKDF (reference sequence). Trimming removed 0 bases from V and 2 bases from J; junction bases left unmatched: 8. The CDR3 extends over 17 amino acids. The DNA of the CDR3 is TGTGCCACCAGCAGAGATATCGCTAGCGGGGAAACCTACGAGCAGTACTTC. It is translated as CATSRDIASGETYEQYF.

V and J are TRBV4-2 and TRBJ1-1; 9 bases line up with TRBD1. This CDR3 is built from 19 residues. With V trimmed by 4 bases and J by 0 bases, 15 bases remained unmatched. CDR1 and CDR2 from the germline V gene are LGHNA and YNFKEQ. CDR3 amino acids: CASSPKMGQGGRMNTEAFF. CDR3 nucleotide sequence: TGTGCCAGCAGCCCAAAAATGGGACAGGGAGGGCGGATGAACACTGAAGCTTTCTTT.

The V gene is TRBV12-5, the J gene TRBJ2-3; tentative D call: TRBD2 (5 bases). Trimming removed 8 bases from V and 9 bases from J, with 9 bases in between. The CDR3 spans 10 residues. Looked up from germline, CDR1 is LGHNT and CDR2 is FRNRAP. The CDR3 sequence is CASRGSTQYF. CDR3 nucleotides: TGTGCTAGTCGAGGGTCAACGCAGTATTTT.

The chain joins TRBV7-2 to TRBJ2-7; either TRBD1 or TRBD2 may supply D (6 bases each). The germline gives CDR1 SGHTA, CDR2 FQGNSA. This CDR3 region has 12 residues. The V gene lost 4 bases and the J gene lost 6 bases, with 10 bases spanning the gap. Here the CDR3 DNA reads TGTGCCAGCAGCTCACAGGGACTCGAGCAGTACTTC. This sequence encodes CASSSQGLEQYF.